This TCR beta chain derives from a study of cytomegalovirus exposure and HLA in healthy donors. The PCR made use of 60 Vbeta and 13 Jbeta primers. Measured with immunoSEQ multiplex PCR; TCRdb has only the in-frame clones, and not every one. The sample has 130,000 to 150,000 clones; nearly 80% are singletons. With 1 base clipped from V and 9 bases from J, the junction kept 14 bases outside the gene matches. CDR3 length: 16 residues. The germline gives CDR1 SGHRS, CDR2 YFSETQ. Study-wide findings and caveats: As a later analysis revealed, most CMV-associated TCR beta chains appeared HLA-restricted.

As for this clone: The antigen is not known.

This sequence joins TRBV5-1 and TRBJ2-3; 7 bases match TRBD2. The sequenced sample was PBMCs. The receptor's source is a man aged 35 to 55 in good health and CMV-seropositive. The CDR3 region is CASSLPSGRLAETQYF. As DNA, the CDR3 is TGCGCCAGCAGCTTGCCGTCCGGGAGGTTAGCTGAAACGCAGTATTTT.